The rows below give T cell receptor beta chains drawn from one sample of a study of technical replicates of blood from a few donors. Profiling relied on immunoSEQ multiplex PCR, and the TCRdb table lists in-frame clones only, not all of them. The sample carries some 84,000 clones, 91% recorded once. What was sequenced was T cells isolated from PBMCs. The receptors here all came from a human donor in good health. Both conserved end residues are trimmed from each CDR3. A row's size may be missing; if present it is once, few, many or a size class.

ASSTFRQSEEQY . 12 TRBV19
ASSLRDRAYNEQF . 13 TRBV11-2
ASSSNPPDQETQY once 13 TRBV27
ASSYPLAGVDEQY . 13 TRBV6-6
SVQGSPNEKLF few 11 TRBV29-1
ASSDSRVIVRGYT . 13 TRBV6-1
ASSYSDRESYEQY . 13 TRBV6-6
ASSFRQGHGYT . 11 TRBV7-2
AWSIQEKLF . 9 TRBV30
AISGSGRASYEQY few 13 TRBV10-3
ASRLPGTLGSNQPQH . 15 TRBV28
ASTRSMGLDNEQF once 13 TRBV4-2
ASSQEGTSGYNEQF . 14 TRBV4-2
AISEYTNYEQY . 11 TRBV10-3
ATRRSGTSTDTQY . 13 TRBV15
ASSPGSGANVLT . 12 TRBV7-8
ASSAWDREGGYT . 12 TRBV4-2
ASSFGQNTEAF once 11 TRBV5-1
ATSRDPDQPQH . 11 TRBV15
ASSQAALAEETDTQY once 15 TRBV4-1
ASSPAGNGGYT . 11 TRBV5-1
ASSFTGNYGYT . 11 TRBV7-9
ASSQVWRENTEAF few 13 TRBV14
ASSTWEVGAF . 10 TRBV19
ASSVDPGLARTDTQY . 15 TRBV9
ASSYSNRGPGYT few 12 TRBV6-5
ASSQEFRASVSSTDTQY . 17 TRBV4-1
ASSEPPGTRFYEQY . 14 TRBV6-1
ASSDRSGNTIY . 11 TRBV6-6
ASRWQGIREQY . 11 TRBV10-2
ASSLVGGNRNYGYT . 14 TRBV7-9
ASSPSSPNQPQH few 12 TRBV6-5
ASSPGQGTYGYT . 12 TRBV7-6
ATMTGQDGTFDTIY . 14 TRBV19
ASSYAHSSYEQY . 12 TRBV6-5
ASTLWGDSPYNEQF . 14 TRBV6-8
AINLGGQGQPQH . 12 TRBV10-3
ASSLTTTNTEAF . 12 TRBV5-1
ASQKRRSREQF . 11 TRBV6-6
ASSPYLVGTGVGEQY . 15 TRBV4-1
SAKSGLSYEQY . 11 TRBV29-1
ASSQSTGLAKNIQY . 14 TRBV5-1
ACGRGGSTDTQY few 12 TRBV30
ASSIAAEKLF . 10 TRBV19
ASSSQAPGISYNEQF once 15 TRBV4-2
ASMGQGYEQY few 10 TRBV19
ASSSIGGEAF few 10 TRBV6-6
ATSRDRGGTYEQY . 13 TRBV15
ASSVVAGELF . 10 TRBV9
ASSFSTSSGPYEQY . 14 TRBV13
ASSPIAGSRNEQF . 13 TRBV2
ASSGTSGNNEQF . 12 TRBV9
ASSLTGGYGYT . 11 TRBV27
ASKEGATEAF . 10 TRBV19